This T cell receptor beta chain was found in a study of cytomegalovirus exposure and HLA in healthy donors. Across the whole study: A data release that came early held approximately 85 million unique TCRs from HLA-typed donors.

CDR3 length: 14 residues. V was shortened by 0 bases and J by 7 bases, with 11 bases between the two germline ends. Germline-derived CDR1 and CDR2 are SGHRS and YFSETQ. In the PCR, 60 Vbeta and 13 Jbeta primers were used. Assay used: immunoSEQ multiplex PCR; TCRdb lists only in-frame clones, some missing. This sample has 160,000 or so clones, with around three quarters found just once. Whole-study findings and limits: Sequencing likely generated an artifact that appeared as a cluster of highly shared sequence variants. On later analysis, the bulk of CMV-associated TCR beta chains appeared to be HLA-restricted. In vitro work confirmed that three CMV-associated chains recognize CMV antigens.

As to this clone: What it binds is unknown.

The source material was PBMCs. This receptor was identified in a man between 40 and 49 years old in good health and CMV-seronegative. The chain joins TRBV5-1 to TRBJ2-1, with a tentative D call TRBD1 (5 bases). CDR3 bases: TGCGCCAGCAGCTTGGGACAGAATATTAATGAGCAGTTCTTC. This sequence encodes CASSLGQNINEQFF.